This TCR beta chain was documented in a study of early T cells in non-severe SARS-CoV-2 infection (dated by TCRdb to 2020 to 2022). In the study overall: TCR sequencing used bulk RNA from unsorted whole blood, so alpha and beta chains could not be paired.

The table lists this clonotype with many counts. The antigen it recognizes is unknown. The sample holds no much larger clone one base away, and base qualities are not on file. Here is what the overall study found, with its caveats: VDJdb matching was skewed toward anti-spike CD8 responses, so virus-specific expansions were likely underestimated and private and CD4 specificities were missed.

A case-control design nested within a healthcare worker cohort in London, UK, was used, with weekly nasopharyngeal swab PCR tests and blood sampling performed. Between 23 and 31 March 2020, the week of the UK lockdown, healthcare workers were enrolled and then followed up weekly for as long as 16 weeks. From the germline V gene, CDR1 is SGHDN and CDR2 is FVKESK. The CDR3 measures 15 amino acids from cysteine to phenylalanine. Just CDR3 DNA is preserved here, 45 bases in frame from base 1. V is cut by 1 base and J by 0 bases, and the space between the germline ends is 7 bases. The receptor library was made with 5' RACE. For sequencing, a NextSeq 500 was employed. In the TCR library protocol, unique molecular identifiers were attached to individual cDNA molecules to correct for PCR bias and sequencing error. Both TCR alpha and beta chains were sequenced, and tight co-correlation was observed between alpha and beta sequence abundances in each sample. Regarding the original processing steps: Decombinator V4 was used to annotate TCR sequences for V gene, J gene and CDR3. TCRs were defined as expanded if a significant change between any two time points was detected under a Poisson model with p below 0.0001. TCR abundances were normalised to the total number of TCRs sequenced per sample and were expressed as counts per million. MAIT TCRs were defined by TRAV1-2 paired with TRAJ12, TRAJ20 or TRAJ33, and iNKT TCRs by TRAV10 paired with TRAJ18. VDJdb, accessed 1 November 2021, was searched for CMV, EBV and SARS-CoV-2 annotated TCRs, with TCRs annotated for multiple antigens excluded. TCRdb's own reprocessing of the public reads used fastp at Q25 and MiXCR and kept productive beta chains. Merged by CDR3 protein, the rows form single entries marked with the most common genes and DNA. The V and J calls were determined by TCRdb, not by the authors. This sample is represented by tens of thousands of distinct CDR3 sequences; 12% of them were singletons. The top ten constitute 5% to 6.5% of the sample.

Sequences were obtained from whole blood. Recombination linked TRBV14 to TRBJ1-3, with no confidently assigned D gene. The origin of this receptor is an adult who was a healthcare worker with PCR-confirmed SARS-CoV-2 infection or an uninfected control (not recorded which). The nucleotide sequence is TGTGCCAGCAGCCAAGTAGCAGTCTCTGGAAACACCATATATTTT. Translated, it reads CASSQVAVSGNTIYF. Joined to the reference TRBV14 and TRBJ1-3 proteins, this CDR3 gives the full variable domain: EAGVTQFPSHSVIEKGQTVTLRCDPISGHDNLYWYRRVMGKEIKFLLHFVKESKQDESGMPNNRFLAERTGGTYSTLKVQPAELEDSGVYFCASSQVAVSGNTIYFGEGSWLTVV.